This is a list of T cell receptor beta chains from one sample in a study of beta chain features in type 1 diabetes. The table came from immunoSEQ multiplex PCR; TCRdb's copy has only in-frame clones and leaves some out. This sample has under 400,000 clones, with 14% found just once. Sequencing was done on a sample of central memory CD4+ T cells from blood. The receptors come from a man aged 30 to 39 in good health. Each CDR3 is given with its conserved first and last residue. D genes are given only for firm matches. Some rows mark clone size as missing; the rest say once, few, many or name a class of expanded clone.

. | TRBJ1-4 | TRBD1 | TRBV5-1 | TGCGCCAGCAGCCAACAGGGGGGCGATGAAAAACTGTTTTTT | CASSQQGGDEKLFF
. | TRBJ2-7 | TRBD2 | TRBV7-2 | TGTGCCAGCAGCTTAACTACGGGACTAGCATCCTACGAGCAGTACTTC | CASSLTTGLASYEQYF
few | TRBJ1-4 | TRBD1 | TRBV19 | TGTGCCAGTAGTATAACATCCGGGACAGGGGCTGAAAAACTGTTTTTT | CASSITSGTGAEKLFF
few | TRBJ2-3 | TRBD2 | TRBV6-5 | TGTGCCAGCCAGGGGCGGGAGGGGTCAGATACGCAGTATTTT | CASQGREGSDTQYF
. | TRBJ2-1 | . | TRBV10-2 | TGCGCCAGCACCCCAGGGCTCTCCTACAATGAGCAGTTCTTC | CASTPGLSYNEQFF
many | TRBJ1-1 | . | TRBV7-9 | TGTGCCAGCAGCCTTACAGCGAACACTGAAGCTTTCTTT | CASSLTANTEAFF
. | TRBJ1-2 | . | TRBV2 | TGTGCCAGCAGTGTTATGGGAGCGGAAGGCTACACCTTC | CASSVMGAEGYTF
few | TRBJ2-3 | TRBD1 | TRBV5-1 | TGCGCCAGCAAGACAGGGGCACCCACAGATACGCAGTATTTT | CASKTGAPTDTQYF
. | TRBJ1-6 | . | TRBV14 | TGTGCCAGCAGCCAAGATTTGAGATCACCCCTCCACTTT | CASSQDLRSPLHF
. | TRBJ2-1 | . | TRBV7-3 | TGTGCCAGCAGCTTAAATGCACTTACCTACAATGAGCAGTTCTTC | CASSLNALTYNEQFF
few | TRBJ1-4 | TRBD1 | TRBV27 | TGTGCCAGCAGTTCGACAGGGGTAGAAAAACTGTTTTTT | CASSSTGVEKLFF
. | TRBJ1-2 | . | TRBV5-6 | TGTGCCAGCAGCTCAACGAACTCTGAAAACTATGGCTACACCTTC | CASSSTNSENYGYTF
few | TRBJ2-2 | . | TRBV11-2 | TGTGCCAGCAGCTTCCGGAGAGGTCGCGGCGGGGAGCTGTTTTTT | CASSFRRGRGGELFF
. | TRBJ1-2 | TRBD1 | TRBV4-3 | TGCGCCAGCAGCCAAGATCACGGGACAGGGAATGGCTACACCTTC | CASSQDHGTGNGYTF
. | TRBJ1-2 | TRBD1 | TRBV18 | TGTGCCAGCTCAATGGGACAGTCCAACTATGGCTACACCTTC | CASSMGQSNYGYTF
. | TRBJ1-1 | TRBD1 | TRBV5-1 | TGCGCCAGCAGCTCGAGGACAGGGGGGAACACTGAAGCTTTCTTT | CASSSRTGGNTEAFF
few | TRBJ2-3 | TRBD2 | TRBV9 | TGTGCCAGCAGCGTATGGGAAAGCGGGGGTACAGATACGCAGTATTTT | CASSVWESGGTDTQYF
. | TRBJ2-1 | . | TRBV9 | TGTGCCAGCAGCAACTCCTCCTACAATGAGCAGTTCTTC | CASSNSSYNEQFF